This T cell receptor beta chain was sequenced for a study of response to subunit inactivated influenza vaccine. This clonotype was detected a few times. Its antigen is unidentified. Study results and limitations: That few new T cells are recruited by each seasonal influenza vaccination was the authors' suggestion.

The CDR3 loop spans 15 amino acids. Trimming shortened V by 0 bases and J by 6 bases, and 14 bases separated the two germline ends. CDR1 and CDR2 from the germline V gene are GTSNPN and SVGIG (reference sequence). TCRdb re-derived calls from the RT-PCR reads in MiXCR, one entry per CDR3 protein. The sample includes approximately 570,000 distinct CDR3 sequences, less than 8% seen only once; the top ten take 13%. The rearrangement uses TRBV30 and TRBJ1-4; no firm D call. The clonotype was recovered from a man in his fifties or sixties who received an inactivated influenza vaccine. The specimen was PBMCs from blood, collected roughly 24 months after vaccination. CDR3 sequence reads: CAWSVTSLQDEKLFF. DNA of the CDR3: TGTGCCTGGAGTGTAACGTCCCTGCAGGATGAAAAACTGTTTTTT. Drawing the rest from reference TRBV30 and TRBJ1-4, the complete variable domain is SQTIHQWPATLVQPVGSPLSLECTVEGTSNPNLYWYRQAAGRGLQLLFYSVGIGQISSEVPQNLSASRPQDRQFILSSKKLLLSDSGFYLCAWSVTSLQDEKLFFGSGTQLSVL.